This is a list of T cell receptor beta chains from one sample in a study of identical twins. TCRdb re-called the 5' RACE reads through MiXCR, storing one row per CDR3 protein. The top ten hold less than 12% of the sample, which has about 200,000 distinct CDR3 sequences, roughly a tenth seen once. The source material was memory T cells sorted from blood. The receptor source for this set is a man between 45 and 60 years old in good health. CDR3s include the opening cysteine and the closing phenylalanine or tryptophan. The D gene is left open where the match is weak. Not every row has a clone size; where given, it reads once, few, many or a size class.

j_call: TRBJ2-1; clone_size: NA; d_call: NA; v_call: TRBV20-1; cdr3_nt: TGCAGTGCTAGAGCCGGGGGCGGCGATGAGCAGTTCTTC; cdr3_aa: CSARAGGGDEQFF
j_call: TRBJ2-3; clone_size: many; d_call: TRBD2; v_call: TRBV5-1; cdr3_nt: TGCGCCAGCAGCTTGGTACCCCTACTAGCGGGGGGACCGAAACTTGATACGCAGTATTTT; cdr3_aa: CASSLVPLLAGGPKLDTQYF
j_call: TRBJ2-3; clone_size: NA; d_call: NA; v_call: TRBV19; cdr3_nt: TGTGCCAGTAGCAAGACCGTGGCAGGGTTTTATTCAGATACGCAGTATTTT; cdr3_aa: CASSKTVAGFYSDTQYF
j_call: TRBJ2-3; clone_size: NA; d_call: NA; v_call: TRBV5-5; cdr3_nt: TGTGCCAGCAGCTTGTCCCAGGCGGGGCGCACAGATACGCAGTATTTT; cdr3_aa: CASSLSQAGRTDTQYF
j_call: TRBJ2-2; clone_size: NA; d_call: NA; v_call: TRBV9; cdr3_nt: TGTGCCAGCAGCGTAGCTCCGACAGGGCGGGGGACCGGGGAGCTGTTTTTT; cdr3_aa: CASSVAPTGRGTGELFF
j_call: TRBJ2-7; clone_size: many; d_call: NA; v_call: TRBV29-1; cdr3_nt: TGCAGCGTCCTAGGGGGGTTATTCTCCTACGAGCAGTACTTC; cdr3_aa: CSVLGGLFSYEQYF
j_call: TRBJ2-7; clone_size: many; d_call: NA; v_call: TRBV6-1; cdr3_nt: TGTGCCAGCTACGGACTTACCTACGAGCAGTACTTC; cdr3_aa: CASYGLTYEQYF
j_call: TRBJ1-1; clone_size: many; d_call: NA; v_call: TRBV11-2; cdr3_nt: TGTGCCAGCAGCCCACAGGTCCCGAACACTGAAGCTTTCTTT; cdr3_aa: CASSPQVPNTEAFF
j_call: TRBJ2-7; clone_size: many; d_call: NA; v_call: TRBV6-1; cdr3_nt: TGTGCCAGCAATCGGGACTCTCATACTAGGGAGCAGTACTTC; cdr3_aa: CASNRDSHTREQYF
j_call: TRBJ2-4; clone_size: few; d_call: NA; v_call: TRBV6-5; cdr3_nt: TGTGCCAGCAGTTACTCAGGCGTGGAAAACATTCAGTACTTC; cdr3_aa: CASSYSGVENIQYF
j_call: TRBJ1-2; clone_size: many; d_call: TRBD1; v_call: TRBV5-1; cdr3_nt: TGCGCCAGCAGCTCAGGGACAGGGGCCCATGGCTACACCTTC; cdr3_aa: CASSSGTGAHGYTF
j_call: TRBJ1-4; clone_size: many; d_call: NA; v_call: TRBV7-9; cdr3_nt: TGTGCCAGCAGCTTTGGGTTTATCGCTGGGGGTAATGAAAAACTGTTTTTT; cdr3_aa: CASSFGFIAGGNEKLFF
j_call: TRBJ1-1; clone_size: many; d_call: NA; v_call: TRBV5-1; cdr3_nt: TGCGCCAGCAGCGTGGAGTCGGAGGGCACTGAAGCTTTCTTT; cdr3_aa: CASSVESEGTEAFF